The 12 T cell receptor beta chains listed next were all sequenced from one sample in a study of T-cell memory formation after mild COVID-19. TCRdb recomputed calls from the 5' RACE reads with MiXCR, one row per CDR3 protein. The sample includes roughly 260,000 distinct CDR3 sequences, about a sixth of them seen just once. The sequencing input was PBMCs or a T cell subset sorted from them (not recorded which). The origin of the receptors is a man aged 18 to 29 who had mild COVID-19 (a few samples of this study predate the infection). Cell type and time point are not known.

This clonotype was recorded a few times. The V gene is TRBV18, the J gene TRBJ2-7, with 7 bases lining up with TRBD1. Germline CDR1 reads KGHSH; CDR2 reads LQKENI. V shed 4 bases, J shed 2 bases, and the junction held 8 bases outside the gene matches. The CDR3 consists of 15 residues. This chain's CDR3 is CASSLRDSQTYEQYF. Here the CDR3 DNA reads TGTGCCAGCTCACTCCGGGACAGTCAGACCTACGAGCAGTACTTC.

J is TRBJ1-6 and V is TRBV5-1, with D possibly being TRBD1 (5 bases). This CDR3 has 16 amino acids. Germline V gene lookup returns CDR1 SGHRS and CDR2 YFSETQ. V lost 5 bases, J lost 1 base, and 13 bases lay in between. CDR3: CASRTGPQSYNSPLHF. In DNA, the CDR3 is TGCGCCAGCAGAACGGGGCCACAGTCCTATAATTCACCCCTCCACTTT.

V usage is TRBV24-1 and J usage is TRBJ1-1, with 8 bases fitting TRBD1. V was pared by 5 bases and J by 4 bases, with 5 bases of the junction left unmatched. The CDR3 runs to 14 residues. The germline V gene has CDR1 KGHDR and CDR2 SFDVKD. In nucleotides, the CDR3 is TGTGCCACCAGTGGAACAGGGGGAGGCACTGAAGCTTTCTTT. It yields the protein CATSGTGGGTEAFF.

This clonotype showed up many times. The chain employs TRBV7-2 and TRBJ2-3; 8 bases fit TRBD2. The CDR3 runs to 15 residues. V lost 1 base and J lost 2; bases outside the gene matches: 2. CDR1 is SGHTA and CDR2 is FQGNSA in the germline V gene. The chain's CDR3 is CASSLVGGVTDTQYF. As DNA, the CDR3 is TGTGCCAGCAGCTTAGTCGGGGGGGTCACAGATACGCAGTATTTT.

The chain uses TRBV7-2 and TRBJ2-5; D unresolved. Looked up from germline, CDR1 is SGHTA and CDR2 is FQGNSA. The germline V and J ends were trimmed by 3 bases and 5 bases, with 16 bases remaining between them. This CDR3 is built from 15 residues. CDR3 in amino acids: CASSLGGQVSETQYF. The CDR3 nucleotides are TGTGCCAGCAGCTTGGGTGGGCAAGTCTCGGAGACCCAGTACTTC.

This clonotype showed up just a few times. The CDR3 protein is CASSPRGSTGELFF. The DNA for the CDR3 is TGTGCCAGCAGCCCACGGGGGAGCACCGGGGAGCTGTTTTTT. V gene TRBV9 combines with J gene TRBJ2-2; possible D gene TRBD2, 6 bases. V gave up 4 bases and J gave up 4 bases, with 11 bases separating them. Germline loops: CDR1 SGDLS, CDR2 YYNGEE. This CDR3 contains 14 residues.

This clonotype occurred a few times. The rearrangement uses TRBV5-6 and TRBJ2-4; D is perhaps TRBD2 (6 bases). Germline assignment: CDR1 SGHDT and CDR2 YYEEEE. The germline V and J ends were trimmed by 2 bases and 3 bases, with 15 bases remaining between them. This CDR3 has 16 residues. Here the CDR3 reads CASSFGGKGGKNIQYF. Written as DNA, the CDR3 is TGTGCCAGCAGCTTTGGGGGGAAGGGTGGCAAAAACATTCAGTACTTC.

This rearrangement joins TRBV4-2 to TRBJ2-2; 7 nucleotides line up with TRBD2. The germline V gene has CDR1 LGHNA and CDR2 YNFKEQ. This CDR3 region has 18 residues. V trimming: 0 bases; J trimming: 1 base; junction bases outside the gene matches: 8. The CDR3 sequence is CASSQEAAGGGNTGELFF. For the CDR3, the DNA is TGTGCCAGCAGCCAAGAGGCGGCTGGCGGGGGGAACACCGGGGAGCTGTTTTTT.

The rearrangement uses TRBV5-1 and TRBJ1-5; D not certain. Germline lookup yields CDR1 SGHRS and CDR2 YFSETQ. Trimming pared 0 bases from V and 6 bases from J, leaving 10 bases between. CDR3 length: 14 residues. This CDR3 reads CASSLDSPGQPQHF. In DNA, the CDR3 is TGCGCCAGCAGCTTGGATAGCCCGGGTCAGCCCCAGCATTTT.

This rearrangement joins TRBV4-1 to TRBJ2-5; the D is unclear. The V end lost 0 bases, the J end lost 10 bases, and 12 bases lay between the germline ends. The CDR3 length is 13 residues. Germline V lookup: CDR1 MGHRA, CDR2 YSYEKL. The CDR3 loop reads CASSQDGSTFQYF. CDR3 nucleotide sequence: TGCGCCAGCAGCCAAGACGGGTCTACCTTCCAGTACTTC.

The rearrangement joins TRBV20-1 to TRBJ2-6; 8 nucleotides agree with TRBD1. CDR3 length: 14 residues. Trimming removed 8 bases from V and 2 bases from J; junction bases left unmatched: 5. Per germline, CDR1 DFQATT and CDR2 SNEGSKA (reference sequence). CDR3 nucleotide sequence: TGCAGTTGGCTGACAGGGGCTGGGGCCAACGTCCTGACTTTC. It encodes CSWLTGAGANVLTF.

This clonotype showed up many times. Here the CDR3 DNA reads TGCGCCAGCAGCCCCTCGACAGGGACCTACAATGAGCAGTTCTTC. Its protein is CASSPSTGTYNEQFF. V is TRBV5-1 and J is TRBJ2-1, with 7 bases aligning to TRBD1. CDR1 SGHRS and CDR2 YFSETQ come from the germline V gene. The CDR3 has 15 residues. With V trimmed by 4 bases and J by 2 bases, 6 bases remained unmatched.